These 17 T cell receptor beta chains were sequenced from one sample in a study of identical twins. TCRdb used MiXCR to reprocess the 5' RACE reads, holding one entry per CDR3 protein. The data contain roughly 690,000 distinct CDR3 sequences, roughly 6% of them singletons. The sequencing input was naive T cells sorted from blood. These receptors were obtained from a man aged 18 to 29 in good health.

V gene TRBV3-1 combines with J gene TRBJ2-3; weak D call: TRBD2 (5 bases). There are 15 residues in the CDR3. Germline V gives CDR1 LGHDT, CDR2 YNNKEL (reference sequence). V was shortened by 2 bases and J by 4 bases, with 13 bases between the two germline ends. CDR3 loop: CASSQTGMRADTQYF. CDR3 nucleotide sequence: TGTGCCAGCAGCCAAACGGGAATGAGGGCAGATACGCAGTATTTT.

The table lists this clonotype with many counts. The chain uses TRBV20-1 and TRBJ2-4, with no clear D. Trimming left V 1 base short and J 0 bases short, with 10 bases between. The CDR3 runs 15 residues. CDR1 is DFQATT and CDR2 is SNEGSKA in the germline V gene (reference sequence). The CDR3 region has the DNA TGCAGTGCTAGAGGGACGGTACTAGCCAAAAACATTCAGTACTTC. As protein: CSARGTVLAKNIQYF.

In its sample, this clonotype was seen many times. This chain links TRBV12-3 or TRBV12-4 with TRBJ1-6; no reliable D call. This CDR3 has 13 residues. V was clipped by 3 bases and J by 9 bases, with 9 bases between them. CDR3 loop: CASSFGLFSPLHF. As DNA, the CDR3 is TGTGCCAGCAGTTTTGGTCTTTTTTCACCCCTCCACTTT.

This clonotype was counted ten times or more. This chain links TRBV28 with TRBJ1-4; D not resolved. Germline-derived CDR1 and CDR2 are MDHEN and SYDVKM. V lost 10 bases to trimming and J lost 0 bases, with 18 bases between them. The CDR3 spans 16 residues. CDR3 bases: TGTGCCACCGATCCGAACAAGGGCTCAACTAATGAAAAACTGTTTTTT. Protein product: CATDPNKGSTNEKLFF.

A few counts support this clonotype. The chain is built from TRBV6-1 and TRBJ2-5; D may be TRBD1 or TRBD2 (7 bases each). The CDR3 sequence is 14 residues long. V lost 3 bases and J 5 bases, leaving 13 bases between the germline ends. CDR1 MNHNS and CDR2 SASEGT come from the germline V gene. The DNA for the CDR3 is TGTGCCAGCAGTGAGGCAGGGGGGGTGGAGACCCAGTACTTC. This sequence encodes CASSEAGGVETQYF.

The chain employs TRBV6-5 and TRBJ2-3, with 8 positions matching TRBD1. The V and J ends lost 2 bases and 5 bases, in that order; junction bases with no gene match: 6. CDR3 size: 15 residues. Germline CDR1 MNHEY, CDR2 SVGAGI. The chain's CDR3 is CASSYRRDRRDTQYF. DNA for the CDR3: TGTGCCAGCAGTTACCGTCGGGACAGGCGAGATACGCAGTATTTT.

This clonotype has at least ten counts. The chain combines TRBV10-3 with TRBJ2-1; 8 positions match TRBD2. Germline V gene sequence: CDR1 ENHRY, CDR2 SYGVKD. V trimming: 0 bases; J trimming: 0 bases; junction bases outside the gene matches: 4. CDR3 size: 17 residues. Here the CDR3 DNA reads TGTGCCATCAGTGAGTCGAAACTAGCGGTCTCCTACAATGAGCAGTTCTTC. Encoded protein: CAISESKLAVSYNEQFF.

This clonotype was picked up many times. The J gene is TRBJ1-1, the V gene TRBV9; no firm D call. V shed 0 bases and J shed 5 bases, with 23 bases lying between them. This CDR3 comprises 18 residues. The germline gives CDR1 SGDLS, CDR2 YYNGEE. CDR3 coding DNA: TGTGCCAGCAGCGTAGCTACCGAACTAAGAATAAGTGGGACTGAAGCTTTCTTT. Amino acids: CASSVATELRISGTEAFF.

This clonotype has ten or more counts. The V and J genes are TRBV12-5 and TRBJ2-1, with 9 bases aligning to TRBD2. The CDR3 totals 16 residues. The V gene's germline CDR1 is LGHNT and CDR2 FRNRAP. The J segment lost 2 bases and the V segment lost 1 base, leaving 3 bases of the junction unmatched. The CDR3 nucleotides are TGTGCTAGTGGTTTGGCTTTAGCGGGAGCCTACAATGAGCAGTTCTTC. Protein: CASGLALAGAYNEQFF.

This clonotype was observed a few times. The rearrangement links TRBV5-5 to TRBJ2-7, with D hard to call. Germline lookup yields CDR1 SGHKS and CDR2 YYEKEE (reference sequence). V was trimmed by 0 bases and J by 7 bases, leaving 14 bases between them. The CDR3 contains 14 residues. CDR3 in DNA: TGTGCCAGCAGCTTGGCGTCCACCTCCCCGGAGCAGTACGTC. Protein: CASSLASTSPEQYV.

This chain connects TRBV3-1 to TRBJ2-1, with 14 nucleotides matching TRBD2. Germline CDR1 reads LGHDT; CDR2 reads YNNKEL (reference sequence). The CDR3 length is 19 residues. V was pared by 0 bases and J by 2 bases, with 6 bases of the junction left unmatched. CDR3 in amino acids: CASSQDGTSGRRTYNEQFF. CDR3 nucleotides: TGTGCCAGCAGCCAAGACGGGACTAGCGGGAGAAGGACCTACAATGAGCAGTTCTTC.

This clonotype was observed many times. V and J are TRBV12-3 or TRBV12-4 and TRBJ2-2; maybe TRBD1 (6 bases). This CDR3 is 13 amino acids long. Trimming stripped 8 bases from V and 0 bases from J, with 7 bases between. CDR3 sequence (DNA): TGTGCCAGCGGGACAACGAACACCGGGGAGCTGTTTTTT. This codes for CASGTTNTGELFF.

V gene TRBV24-1 combines with J gene TRBJ2-3; D uncertain. This CDR3 is 12 amino acids long. Germline V gene lookup returns CDR1 KGHDR and CDR2 SFDVKD. Deletions cut 3 bases from V and 9 bases from J, with 9 bases between. The CDR3 loop is CATSDPSWTQYF. The CDR3 DNA is TGTGCCACCAGTGATCCCTCGTGGACGCAGTATTTT.

This clonotype showed up many times. The genes are TRBV5-1 and TRBJ2-7; 10 bases agree with TRBD2. This CDR3 has 16 amino acids. J lost 1 base, V lost 4 bases, and 8 bases had no gene match. The germline CDR1 and CDR2 sequences are SGHRS and YFSETQ. The CDR3 DNA is TGCGCCAGCAGCCTTTCTGGGACTAGCGTATCCTACGAGCAGTACGTC. The encoded protein is CASSLSGTSVSYEQYV.

This clonotype has at least ten counts. This chain uses TRBV20-1 with TRBJ1-1, with unresolved D. Deletions cut 5 bases from V and 2 bases from J, with 12 bases between. The CDR3 has 13 amino acids. Germline CDR1 and CDR2: DFQATT and SNEGSKA (reference sequence). CDR3 nucleotide sequence: TGCAGTGCTCCCCCCCTAACTAACACTGAAGCTTTCTTT. This translates into CSAPPLTNTEAFF.

The rearrangement uses TRBV7-2 and TRBJ2-2; D may be TRBD2 (5 bases). This CDR3 comprises 15 residues. Germline values: CDR1 SGHTA, CDR2 FQGNSA. The V gene lost 5 bases and the J gene lost 5 bases, with 15 bases spanning the gap. For the CDR3, the DNA is TGTGCCAGCAGCCTAGTGATGTGGGAGACCGGGGAGCTGTTTTTT. This gives the protein CASSLVMWETGELFF.

This clonotype was found many times. This sequence joins TRBV12-3 or TRBV12-4 and TRBJ1-2; D gene uncertain. V lost 3 bases, J lost 1 base, and 6 bases lay in between. The CDR3 extends over 13 amino acids. CDR3 loop: CASSFGVNYGYTF. Here the CDR3 DNA reads TGTGCCAGCAGTTTTGGCGTTAACTATGGCTACACCTTC.